The source of this T cell receptor beta chain is a study of identical twins (dated by TCRdb to the mid-2010s). About the full investigation: TCR alpha and beta repertoires from monozygotic twins, unrelated adults of various ages and cord blood were deep-sequenced to test whether fetal clonotypes persist. To rule out contamination, replicate twin experiments were performed at different times with different library preparation protocols. Overall study results and their limits: Excess twin sharing in beta out-of-frame sequences was weaker because fewer shared sequences lowered the signal-to-noise ratio. Out-of-frame TCR alpha sequences shared between twins showed an excess of low generation-probability sequences compared with coincidental sharing between unrelated individuals. Because the same donors could not be followed over many years, the conclusions relied on cross-sectional statistical analysis. Recombination models systematically underestimated out-of-frame TCR alpha sharing in monozygotic twins but agreed with sharing between unrelated individuals. Abundant cord blood beta clonotypes carried fewer insertions; young adult naive repertoires showed a weaker similar trend, while memory repertoires showed none. Invariant T cells such as MAIT and iNKT could partly confound zero-insertion analyses, though diverse VJ usage argued against this for most clonotypes.

Only healthy Caucasian donors were included. The twin cohort comprised three pairs of female monozygotic twins, all aged roughly 18 to 30 years. The RNA used for TCR libraries was isolated from peripheral blood mononuclear cells. This clonotype was observed a handful of times. Its antigen is currently not known. Base quality data are lacking; no much larger clone is found one base away. Library preparation was by 5' RACE. These reads were obtained on an Illumina HiSeq 2000. Template switching introduced a universal primer binding site; the final cDNA contained a unique molecular identifier, enabling accurate counting of TCR cDNA molecules. Specific primers in the conserved constant-segment region were used to synthesize first-strand cDNA for the TCR alpha and beta chains. To control for contamination, every cDNA library was double barcoded, receiving both a SMART-Mk sample barcode and Illumina barcodes. TruSeq adapter sequences and Illumina sample barcodes were added in two successive PCR steps. Sequencing of the TCR alpha and beta cDNA libraries was done on the Illumina HiSeq platform using custom primers. Per the authors' processing: MiGEC processed the raw reads to extract unique molecular identifiers, while MiXCR was used to determine the CDR3 positions. For each individual, recombination models were inferred using an EM algorithm with the repgenHMM and IGoR tools. Shared clonotypes were analyzed with the tcR package in R, and sharing was normalized by the product of cloneset sizes. To study raw recombination without the effects of thymic and clonal selection, out-of-frame nonproductive sequences were analyzed. Using fastp trimming at Q25 and MiXCR clonotype assembly, TCRdb reanalyzed the public sequencing data and kept in-frame beta chains. Every distinct CDR3 protein forms one entry, paired with its most common genes and DNA. V and J calls and clone size were set by TCRdb, not the authors. The sample table holds 690,000 or so distinct CDR3 sequences, of which less than 10% were seen once. Of the sample, around 0.95% falls within the top ten clones.

The CDR3, cysteine through phenylalanine, is 14 amino acids long. Only the CDR3 part of the read is kept: 42 bases, read in frame from the first base. V lost 1 base and J lost 2 bases; the stretch between them is 9 bases long. The same data also went into a second study, on yellow fever vaccine responses in identical twins. Reported in the second study: The authors reported that the T cell response to vaccination in identical twins appeared partly convergent and partly personalized. In the study, vaccine-responding T cell clones were precisely tracked in identical twins.

The sequenced sample consisted of PBMCs. This receptor chain uses TRBV12-3 or TRBV12-4 and TRBJ2-7; a tentative D call is TRBD1 (5 bases match). The receptor comes from a woman younger than 35 in good health. CDR3 protein: CASSLGTQTYEQYF. The nucleotide sequence reads as follows: TGTGCCAGCAGTTTAGGGACACAGACCTACGAGCAGTACTTC.